The rows below give T cell receptor beta chains drawn from one sample of a study of blood T cell repertoires in COVID-19. Data came from immunoSEQ multiplex PCR; TCRdb stores just in-frame clones and leaves some out. The table includes around 200,000 clones, about nine tenths detected once. Sequenced: PBMCs or T cells enriched from blood (not recorded which). These receptors all come from a man aged 18 to 29 with acute COVID-19. Both conserved end residues are part of each CDR3. Each record gives: J gene, D gene, V gene, CDR3 length, clone size, CDR3 DNA, CDR3 protein. A D gene is named only where the DNA matches it firmly. A clone size is listed for some rows: how often the clone was seen (once, few, many), or a class if it is expanded.

j_call: TRBJ2-7
d_call: .
v_call: TRBV12-5
cdr3_length: 15
clone_size: .
cdr3_nt: TGTGCTAGTAGCAACGGCGGCAGGGGAATATACGAGCAGTACTTC
cdr3_aa: CASSNGGRGIYEQYF

j_call: TRBJ2-6
d_call: TRBD1
v_call: TRBV10-3
cdr3_length: 17
clone_size: .
cdr3_nt: TGTGCCATCTGTGGGGGGACAGGGAAAGATGGGGCCAACGTCCTGACTTTC
cdr3_aa: CAICGGTGKDGANVLTF

j_call: TRBJ1-5
d_call: TRBD1
v_call: TRBV6-6
cdr3_length: 14
clone_size: .
cdr3_nt: TGTGCCAGCAGAAATGGACAGGGCAATCAGCCCCAGCATTTT
cdr3_aa: CASRNGQGNQPQHF

j_call: TRBJ1-2
d_call: .
v_call: TRBV9
cdr3_length: 13
clone_size: .
cdr3_nt: TGTGCCAGCAGCGTAGACGGGGGTGGCGGCTACACCTTC
cdr3_aa: CASSVDGGGGYTF

j_call: TRBJ1-5
d_call: .
v_call: TRBV5-6
cdr3_length: 13
clone_size: once
cdr3_nt: TGTGCCAGCAGCTGGGGGGGCAATCAGCCCCAGCATTTT
cdr3_aa: CASSWGGNQPQHF

j_call: TRBJ1-5
d_call: .
v_call: TRBV6-1
cdr3_length: 14
clone_size: .
cdr3_nt: TGTGCCAGCAGTGAAGGGCAGGGTGGGCAGCCCCAGCATTTT
cdr3_aa: CASSEGQGGQPQHF

j_call: TRBJ1-1
d_call: .
v_call: TRBV21-1
cdr3_length: 14
clone_size: .
cdr3_nt: TGTGCCAGCAGCATAGGGGCTATGAACACTGAAGCTTTCTTT
cdr3_aa: CASSIGAMNTEAFF

j_call: TRBJ1-2
d_call: .
v_call: TRBV6-2/TRBV6-3
cdr3_length: 15
clone_size: .
cdr3_nt: TGTGCCAGCAGTCGACAGGACTTAGCTAACTATGGCTACACCTTC
cdr3_aa: CASSRQDLANYGYTF

j_call: TRBJ2-7
d_call: .
v_call: TRBV11-3
cdr3_length: 17
clone_size: once
cdr3_nt: TGTGCCAGCAGCTTACCTTCCTTCAGGGGCAGCTCCTACGAGCAGTACTTC
cdr3_aa: CASSLPSFRGSSYEQYF

j_call: TRBJ2-3
d_call: TRBD1
v_call: TRBV28
cdr3_length: 16
clone_size: .
cdr3_nt: TGTGCCAGCAGTAAACCCCACAGGGGGCATGGAGATACGCAGTATTTT
cdr3_aa: CASSKPHRGHGDTQYF

j_call: TRBJ1-1
d_call: .
v_call: TRBV19
cdr3_length: 12
clone_size: few
cdr3_nt: TGTGCCAGTAGTAATCAGGACACTGAAGCTTTCTTT
cdr3_aa: CASSNQDTEAFF

j_call: TRBJ2-3
d_call: .
v_call: TRBV2
cdr3_length: 14
clone_size: .
cdr3_nt: TGTGCCAGCAGTGTTTGGGAGCCAGGAGATACGCAGTATTTT
cdr3_aa: CASSVWEPGDTQYF

j_call: TRBJ2-3
d_call: .
v_call: TRBV11-2
cdr3_length: 14
clone_size: .
cdr3_nt: TGTGCCAGCAGCTTAAGATCGAGGGCGGATACGCAGTATTTT
cdr3_aa: CASSLRSRADTQYF

j_call: TRBJ2-3
d_call: TRBD1
v_call: TRBV19
cdr3_length: 14
clone_size: .
cdr3_nt: TGTGCCAGTGCTCCGGGACAGGGGCCAGATACGCAGTATTTT
cdr3_aa: CASAPGQGPDTQYF

j_call: TRBJ1-4
d_call: .
v_call: TRBV30
cdr3_length: 15
clone_size: .
cdr3_nt: TGTGCCTGGAGTGTAATGTTGCGGGGGCCTGAAAAACTGTTTTTT
cdr3_aa: CAWSVMLRGPEKLFF

j_call: TRBJ1-5
d_call: .
v_call: TRBV23-1
cdr3_length: 18
clone_size: .
cdr3_nt: TGCGCCAGCAGTCTCACCAACTCCACGGGGGGGTACAATCAGCCCCAGCATTTT
cdr3_aa: CASSLTNSTGGYNQPQHF

j_call: TRBJ2-1
d_call: TRBD2
v_call: TRBV29-1
cdr3_length: 15
clone_size: .
cdr3_nt: TGCAGCGTTGCCCCGCGACTAGCGGTCGACAATGAGCAGTTCTTC
cdr3_aa: CSVAPRLAVDNEQFF

j_call: TRBJ2-5
d_call: TRBD2
v_call: TRBV27
cdr3_length: 16
clone_size: .
cdr3_nt: TGTGCCAGCCGCCGGAGCGGACTAGCGGGAGAAGAGACCCAGTACTTC
cdr3_aa: CASRRSGLAGEETQYF

j_call: TRBJ2-3
d_call: TRBD2
v_call: TRBV25-1
cdr3_length: 17
clone_size: once
cdr3_nt: TGTGCCAGCAGTCCGTCTAGCGGGATCGAAACGGCAGATACGCAGTATTTT
cdr3_aa: CASSPSSGIETADTQYF

j_call: TRBJ2-7
d_call: .
v_call: TRBV7-9
cdr3_length: 13
clone_size: once
cdr3_nt: TGTGCCAGCAGCTTCAAGGGGGTCTACGAGCAGTACTTC
cdr3_aa: CASSFKGVYEQYF

j_call: TRBJ2-3
d_call: .
v_call: TRBV7-3
cdr3_length: 13
clone_size: .
cdr3_nt: TGTGCCAGCAGCTTAACCAGGGGAGATACGCAGTATTTT
cdr3_aa: CASSLTRGDTQYF

j_call: TRBJ2-7
d_call: .
v_call: TRBV28
cdr3_length: 14
clone_size: once
cdr3_nt: TGTGCCAGCAACGTACCGCTCAGCTCCTACGAGCAGTACTTC
cdr3_aa: CASNVPLSSYEQYF

j_call: TRBJ2-5
d_call: TRBD1
v_call: TRBV2
cdr3_length: 12
clone_size: few
cdr3_nt: TGTGCCAGCTCTGGACAGGGTGAGACCCAGTACTTC
cdr3_aa: CASSGQGETQYF

j_call: TRBJ2-1
d_call: TRBD2
v_call: TRBV3-1/TRBV3-2
cdr3_length: 15
clone_size: few
cdr3_nt: TGTGCCAGCAGCCAGGAAGCGGGAGCCTACAATGAGCAGTTCTTC
cdr3_aa: CASSQEAGAYNEQFF

j_call: TRBJ2-1
d_call: TRBD2
v_call: TRBV10-3
cdr3_length: 17
clone_size: .
cdr3_nt: TGTGCCATCATGGACCGCACGACTAGCGGGAGCTCGAATGAGCAGTTCTTC
cdr3_aa: CAIMDRTTSGSSNEQFF

j_call: TRBJ2-7
d_call: .
v_call: TRBV20-1
cdr3_length: 13
clone_size: .
cdr3_nt: TGCAGTGCTAGTGTACAGGGCTTCTACGAGCAGTACTTC
cdr3_aa: CSASVQGFYEQYF

j_call: TRBJ2-7
d_call: .
v_call: TRBV4-1
cdr3_length: 15
clone_size: .
cdr3_nt: TGCGCCAGCAGCCAAGATTGGCCACGGAGGGACGAGCAGTACTTC
cdr3_aa: CASSQDWPRRDEQYF

j_call: TRBJ2-1
d_call: TRBD2
v_call: TRBV12-5
cdr3_length: 17
clone_size: .
cdr3_nt: TGTGCTAGTGGTTTGATCCTTGCGGGAGGGCCCATCAATGAGCAGTTCTTC
cdr3_aa: CASGLILAGGPINEQFF

j_call: TRBJ1-5
d_call: TRBD1
v_call: TRBV7-9
cdr3_length: 18
clone_size: .
cdr3_nt: TGTGCCAGCAGCTTCGGGGGACAGGGCGGGAATAGCAATCAGCCCCAGCATTTT
cdr3_aa: CASSFGGQGGNSNQPQHF

j_call: TRBJ2-7
d_call: .
v_call: TRBV21-1
cdr3_length: 18
clone_size: .
cdr3_nt: TGTGCCAGCAGCCACCCCAAGAGACTAGCGGGAGAGTCCTACGAGCAGTACTTC
cdr3_aa: CASSHPKRLAGESYEQYF

j_call: TRBJ1-1
d_call: .
v_call: TRBV30
cdr3_length: 12
clone_size: .
cdr3_nt: TGTGCCGGCACCAGACGCCGCGGTGAAGCTTTCTTT
cdr3_aa: CAGTRRRGEAFF

j_call: TRBJ2-7
d_call: .
v_call: TRBV5-1
cdr3_length: 12
clone_size: .
cdr3_nt: TGCGCCAGCAGCCTGGGAAACGGCGAGCAGTACTTC
cdr3_aa: CASSLGNGEQYF

j_call: TRBJ2-7
d_call: TRBD2
v_call: TRBV7-9
cdr3_length: 16
clone_size: .
cdr3_nt: TGTGCCAGCAGCTGGCTAGCGGGAGGGCCCGAATCCTCTAGACACTTC
cdr3_aa: CASSWLAGGPESSRHF

j_call: TRBJ1-4
d_call: .
v_call: TRBV27
cdr3_length: 15
clone_size: .
cdr3_nt: TGTGCCAGCAGTCCCAGGACCGGGGCTAATGAAAAACTGTTTTTT
cdr3_aa: CASSPRTGANEKLFF

j_call: TRBJ1-2
d_call: .
v_call: TRBV11-3
cdr3_length: 9
clone_size: .
cdr3_nt: TGTGCCAGCAGCTCCCACTTCTCCTTC
cdr3_aa: CASSSHFSF

j_call: TRBJ1-3
d_call: .
v_call: TRBV10-1
cdr3_length: 14
clone_size: once
cdr3_nt: TGCGCCAGCCCCATCGGGAACTCTGGAAACACCATATATTTT
cdr3_aa: CASPIGNSGNTIYF